This T cell receptor (beta chain) came from a study of blood T cells in healthy people across ages (dated by TCRdb to between 2014 and 2016). General notes on the study: In model experiments, roughly one uniquely barcoded TCR beta cDNA molecule per two T cells was captured by template switching. Using deep sequencing normalized with unique cDNA molecular identifiers, the study measured how TCR beta repertoire diversity changes with age. The donors were divided into four age groups: young (average 16 years), middle-aged (almost 40), aged (approximately 64) and long-lived (about 80). To avoid experimental bias, donors of different ages were distributed randomly across sequencing lanes. The study analyzed two additional independent replicas of 1 million unique cDNA reads from the same blood draw for two donors, one aged 18 to 30 and one aged 80 or older.

CDR1 and CDR2 (SGHNT, YENEEA) derive from the germline V gene. The CDR3 sequence holds 17 residues, the cysteine and phenylalanine included. CDR3 DNA only is kept here, 51 bases in frame from base 1. Here V drops 5 bases and J drops 3 bases, and the junction holds 12 bases not matched to any gene. The library relied on 5' RACE. Data came from an Illumina HiSeq 2500. A second PCR of roughly 7 to 12 cycles was run with a J-beta primer mix and a sample-barcoded 5' primer. A template-switch 5' adaptor carrying 12 random nucleotides introduced a unique molecular identifier onto each TCR beta cDNA molecule. Each sample yielded at least 3 million CDR3-containing paired-end reads. First-strand cDNA synthesis was performed from all RNA using the Mint cDNA synthesis kit, with priming by a TRBC-specific oligonucleotide. After uracil-DNA glycosylase treatment, a first 18-cycle PCR used universal primers M1SS and BC2_uni_R on all cDNA. Regarding the original processing steps: Normalization of each sample was performed by random selection of 1 million high-quality reads, each carrying a distinct molecular identifier. Reads with shared molecular identifiers were discarded instead of being binned into consensus sequences. MiTCR, with a Q25 quality threshold and the strictest error-elimination algorithm, was used for CDR3 identification, clonotype clustering and error correction. A nonparametric unseen species model using Euler transformation provided a lower-bound estimate of total TCR beta diversity. TCRdb passed the public sequencing reads through fastp at Q25 and MiXCR, retaining productive beta sequences. Merged by CDR3 protein, the rows form single entries marked with the most common genes and DNA. TCRdb, not the authors, supplied the V and J calls. The sample includes some 710,000 distinct CDR3 sequences, with 46% observed a single time. The ten biggest clones cover approximately 18% of the sample.

In its sample, this clonotype was seen a few times. Its antigen remains undetermined. No clone much larger than this one lies a single base away; base qualities are absent. Donors were a few dozen systemically healthy Caucasian individuals from Russia aged roughly 6 to 90 years. Approximately 11 milliliters of peripheral blood were drawn from each donor into EDTA-treated Vacutainer tubes. Ficoll-Paque density-gradient centrifugation was used to isolate PBMCs, with at least 7 million per sample. Total RNA was extracted from PBMCs with Trizol reagent, with at least 5.5 micrograms obtained per sample. The percentages of naive CD45RAhigh/CD27high T cells were determined by flow cytometry on a PBMC aliquot from every donor. Overall results and qualifications from the work: Estimates of total diversity based on one million sequenced T cells were regarded as lower bounds and as underestimates. Compared with the aged group, the long-lived group had more naive CD4+ T cells, fewer expanded clones and increased TCR diversity, a pattern suggesting age selection. Observed TCR beta diversity per million T cells fell roughly linearly with age, and a significant reduction was already apparent by age roughly 40. There was a strong correlation between observed TCR beta diversity and the percentage of naive T cells measured by flow cytometry. Donor CMV infection status was unknown, potentially confounding age-related changes in expanded clonotypes. Since profiling was done on bulk unsorted PBMCs, naive and antigen-experienced compartments could not be conclusively compared.

This receptor was obtained from a man older than 75 in good health. Material: blood. The sequence is built from TRBV11-3 and TRBJ1-1; TRBD1 matches 10 bases in the middle. CDR3 loop: CASSADGTGEFDTEAFF. The DNA is as follows: TGTGCCAGCAGCGCAGATGGGACAGGGGAATTTGACACTGAAGCTTTCTTT.